This TCR beta chain originates from a study of cytomegalovirus exposure and HLA in healthy donors. Study summary: An earlier analysis identified approximately 110 million unique TCR beta sequences in about 179 million T cells. Study-wide findings and caveats: In a later analysis, donors in an Asian-associated ancestry cluster reportedly had fewer N-insertions in productive TCRs than the cohort mean. Later, an analysis showed that TCR beta chains associated with HLA were more clonally expanded than others that were equally common.

Primers for the PCR totalled 60 Vbeta and 13 Jbeta. Repertoires were generated with immunoSEQ multiplex PCR, while TCRdb's copy carries only in-frame clones and drops some. The sample consists of some 78,000 clones, about 68% of them appearing once. About this clone itself: The antigen is unknown.

Germline loops: CDR1 MNHEY, CDR2 SVGAGI. The CDR3 length is 13 residues. V shed 5 bases, J shed 8 bases, and the junction held 7 bases outside the gene matches. V is TRBV6-5 and J is TRBJ1-2; 8 bases are shared with TRBD1. This clonotype originated in a man in his forties in good health and CMV-seropositive. Sequencing used PBMCs. This CDR3 is CASSEGRGRGYTF. CDR3 DNA sequence: TGTGCCAGCAGTGAAGGCAGGGGGCGAGGCTACACCTTC.